A selection of T cell receptor beta chains follows, all from one sample in a study of blood T cells in healthy people across ages. Via MiXCR, TCRdb re-called the 5' RACE reads, giving one row per CDR3 protein. Of around 1.5 million distinct CDR3 sequences in the sample, about 40% are singletons; the top ten hold 7% to 9%. Sample: blood. The receptors here all came from a woman between 18 and 29 years old in good health. Both conserved end residues are part of each CDR3. The D gene is left open where the match is weak. Clone size, where shown, is once, few, many, or a class for clones that have expanded.

d_gene: .
j_gene: TRBJ2-1
v_gene: TRBV20-1
abundance: .
CDR3aa: CSARDSRQGWNEQFF
CDR3nt: TGCAGTGCTAGAGATTCTCGGCAGGGTTGGAATGAGCAGTTCTTC

d_gene: .
j_gene: TRBJ1-1
v_gene: TRBV5-5
abundance: .
CDR3aa: CTSSLGGMNTEAFF
CDR3nt: TGTACCAGCAGCTTGGGGGGGATGAACACTGAAGCTTTCTTT

d_gene: .
j_gene: TRBJ1-2
v_gene: TRBV20-1
abundance: .
CDR3aa: CSARRGGTEGYTF
CDR3nt: TGCAGTGCTAGACGTGGGGGTACCGAGGGCTACACCTTC

d_gene: TRBD1
j_gene: TRBJ2-1
v_gene: TRBV27
abundance: .
CDR3aa: CASSFRYSPGQGDQETQFF
CDR3nt: TGTGCCAGCAGTTTCCGATATTCACCTGGACAGGGGGACCAAGAGACCCAGTTCTTC

d_gene: TRBD2
j_gene: TRBJ2-5
v_gene: TRBV10-3
abundance: few
CDR3aa: CAIRGTSGSRETQYF
CDR3nt: TGTGCCATCAGGGGGACTAGCGGGAGTAGAGAGACCCAGTACTTC

d_gene: .
j_gene: TRBJ2-3
v_gene: TRBV7-3
abundance: .
CDR3aa: CASSLIGSNMGDTQYF
CDR3nt: TGTGCCAGCAGCTTAATCGGCAGCAACATGGGGGATACGCAGTATTTT

d_gene: .
j_gene: TRBJ1-1
v_gene: TRBV25-1
abundance: few
CDR3aa: CASSERGHPNTEAFF
CDR3nt: TGTGCCAGCAGTGAAAGGGGACACCCGAACACTGAAGCTTTCTTT

d_gene: .
j_gene: TRBJ2-7
v_gene: TRBV9
abundance: many
CDR3aa: CASSVGPSSYEQYF
CDR3nt: TGTGCCAGCAGCGTAGGGCCCAGCTCCTACGAGCAGTACTTC

d_gene: TRBD1
j_gene: TRBJ2-1
v_gene: TRBV6-6
abundance: .
CDR3aa: CASSYTVADRGHNEQFF
CDR3nt: TGTGCCAGCAGTTACACGGTTGCGGACAGGGGCCACAATGAGCAGTTCTTC

d_gene: TRBD1
j_gene: TRBJ2-3
v_gene: TRBV3-1
abundance: .
CDR3aa: CASSRSTGMDTQYF
CDR3nt: TGTGCCAGCAGCCGATCGACAGGGATGGATACGCAGTATTTT

d_gene: TRBD2
j_gene: TRBJ2-1
v_gene: TRBV27
abundance: few
CDR3aa: CASSSLGTSGRGNYNEQFF
CDR3nt: TGTGCCAGCAGTTCGCTGGGGACTAGCGGGAGAGGGAACTACAATGAGCAGTTCTTC

d_gene: TRBD2
j_gene: TRBJ2-2
v_gene: TRBV28
abundance: .
CDR3aa: CASTSSGGAPGELFF
CDR3nt: TGTGCCAGCACCAGTAGCGGGGGGGCCCCCGGGGAGCTGTTTTTT

d_gene: TRBD1
j_gene: TRBJ1-5
v_gene: TRBV20-1
abundance: .
CDR3aa: CSAFTGVGQPQHF
CDR3nt: TGCAGTGCTTTTACAGGGGTCGGACAGCCCCAGCATTTT

d_gene: TRBD2
j_gene: TRBJ2-3
v_gene: TRBV3-1
abundance: .
CDR3aa: CASSPGTSNPDTQYF
CDR3nt: TGTGCCAGCAGCCCCGGGACTAGTAACCCAGATACGCAGTATTTT

d_gene: .
j_gene: TRBJ2-7
v_gene: TRBV5-6
abundance: .
CDR3aa: CASRFGSGTYEQYF
CDR3nt: TGTGCCAGCAGGTTCGGTAGCGGAACCTACGAGCAGTACTTC

d_gene: .
j_gene: TRBJ1-2
v_gene: TRBV4-2
abundance: once
CDR3aa: CASSQVFGNAGYTF
CDR3nt: TGTGCCAGCAGCCAAGTCTTCGGGAACGCTGGCTACACCTTC

d_gene: TRBD1
j_gene: TRBJ1-1
v_gene: TRBV4-1
abundance: .
CDR3aa: CASSQEGFLAQGGTEAFF
CDR3nt: TGCGCCAGCAGCCAAGAAGGCTTTTTAGCCCAGGGGGGAACTGAAGCTTTCTTT

d_gene: .
j_gene: TRBJ2-7
v_gene: TRBV20-1
abundance: .
CDR3aa: CSARSLLGYEQYF
CDR3nt: TGCAGTGCTAGGAGCCTCCTGGGCTACGAGCAGTACTTC

d_gene: .
j_gene: TRBJ2-7
v_gene: TRBV7-8
abundance: .
CDR3aa: CASSLEVRDGYEQYF
CDR3nt: TGTGCCAGCAGCTTAGAGGTTCGGGACGGGTACGAGCAGTACTTC

d_gene: .
j_gene: TRBJ2-7
v_gene: TRBV29-1
abundance: many
CDR3aa: CSELALGPSWAYEQYF
CDR3nt: TGCAGCGAGTTAGCCCTGGGTCCTTCCTGGGCCTACGAGCAGTACTTC

d_gene: TRBD2
j_gene: TRBJ2-1
v_gene: TRBV7-3
abundance: once
CDR3aa: CASSLRPWGQRGDNEQFF
CDR3nt: TGTGCCAGCAGCTTGCGGCCGTGGGGGCAGCGGGGGGACAATGAGCAGTTCTTC

d_gene: .
j_gene: TRBJ2-1
v_gene: TRBV9
abundance: .
CDR3aa: CASSAVSLLGASGNEQFF
CDR3nt: TGTGCCAGCAGCGCGGTTTCCCTCCTGGGGGCGTCTGGTAATGAGCAGTTCTTC

d_gene: .
j_gene: TRBJ2-5
v_gene: TRBV15
abundance: once
CDR3aa: CATSQSRASRETQYF
CDR3nt: TGTGCCACCAGTCAGAGCAGGGCTAGCCGAGAGACCCAGTACTTC

d_gene: .
j_gene: TRBJ2-7
v_gene: TRBV4-2
abundance: once
CDR3aa: CASSPGAQSTYNEQYF
CDR3nt: TGTGCCAGCAGCCCGGGGGCCCAATCGACCTACAATGAGCAGTACTTC

d_gene: .
j_gene: TRBJ2-5
v_gene: TRBV28
abundance: few
CDR3aa: CASSVGGPETQYF
CDR3nt: TGTGCCAGCAGTGTTGGGGGCCCGGAGACCCAGTACTTC

d_gene: TRBD2
j_gene: TRBJ2-7
v_gene: TRBV4-1
abundance: .
CDR3aa: CASSQDLAAYNEQYF
CDR3nt: TGCGCCAGCAGCCAAGATCTAGCGGCGTACAATGAGCAGTACTTC

d_gene: .
j_gene: TRBJ2-3
v_gene: TRBV10-3
abundance: once
CDR3aa: CAIGGAGADTQYF
CDR3nt: TGTGCCATCGGGGGCGCGGGAGCGGATACGCAGTATTTT

d_gene: TRBD2
j_gene: TRBJ2-5
v_gene: TRBV12-3/TRBV12-4
abundance: .
CDR3aa: CASSPIPGTSTPNLASEQYF
CDR3nt: TGTGCCAGCAGTCCCATTCCCGGGACTAGCACACCAAACCTCGCATCTGAGCAGTACTTC

d_gene: TRBD2
j_gene: TRBJ2-7
v_gene: TRBV20-1
abundance: few
CDR3aa: CSALTSPDQDEQYF
CDR3nt: TGCAGTGCCCTGACTAGCCCCGACCAGGACGAGCAGTACTTC

d_gene: .
j_gene: TRBJ2-1
v_gene: TRBV5-1
abundance: .
CDR3aa: CASSSPPGPQDNNGQFF
CDR3nt: TGTGCCAGCAGCTCTCCACCGGGACCCCAGGACAACAATGGGCAGTTCTTC

d_gene: .
j_gene: TRBJ1-2
v_gene: TRBV18
abundance: .
CDR3aa: CASSEQTSSVNYGYTF
CDR3nt: TGTGCCAGCTCTGAACAAACGAGCTCAGTTAACTATGGCTACACCTTC

d_gene: .
j_gene: TRBJ1-2
v_gene: TRBV3-1
abundance: .
CDR3aa: CASSQGQISNYGYTF
CDR3nt: TGTGCCAGCAGCCAAGGGCAGATAAGTAACTATGGCTACACCTTC

d_gene: TRBD1
j_gene: TRBJ1-1
v_gene: TRBV4-1
abundance: .
CDR3aa: CARSRTGGGTEAFF
CDR3nt: TGCGCCCGCAGCCGAACAGGGGGGGGAACTGAAGCTTTCTTT

d_gene: .
j_gene: TRBJ2-1
v_gene: TRBV18
abundance: few
CDR3aa: CASSPDIPVYNEQFF
CDR3nt: TGTGCCAGCTCGCCCGACATACCGGTGTACAATGAGCAGTTCTTC

d_gene: .
j_gene: TRBJ1-2
v_gene: TRBV3-1
abundance: .
CDR3aa: CASSQDGPGIGYGYTF
CDR3nt: TGTGCCAGCAGCCAAGATGGCCCAGGGATCGGCTATGGCTACACCTTC

d_gene: .
j_gene: TRBJ2-3
v_gene: TRBV29-1
abundance: .
CDR3aa: CSVESLVIGDTQYF
CDR3nt: TGCAGCGTTGAAAGTCTAGTTATCGGAGATACGCAGTATTTT

d_gene: .
j_gene: TRBJ2-1
v_gene: TRBV7-9
abundance: .
CDR3aa: CASSRLTLNEQFF
CDR3nt: TGTGCCAGCAGCCGACTAACCCTCAATGAGCAGTTCTTC

d_gene: TRBD1
j_gene: TRBJ1-5
v_gene: TRBV2
abundance: once
CDR3aa: CASRLTGTGYMSNQPQHF
CDR3nt: TGTGCCAGCAGATTAACCGGGACAGGGTATATGAGCAATCAGCCCCAGCATTTT

d_gene: TRBD2
j_gene: TRBJ2-2
v_gene: TRBV25-1
abundance: .
CDR3aa: CASRGSGELFF
CDR3nt: TGTGCCAGCCGCGGGAGCGGGGAGCTGTTTTTT

d_gene: TRBD2
j_gene: TRBJ2-7
v_gene: TRBV6-1
abundance: .
CDR3aa: CASSEALAGGHNEQYF
CDR3nt: TGTGCCAGCAGTGAAGCACTAGCGGGGGGCCACAATGAGCAGTACTTC

d_gene: .
j_gene: TRBJ1-1
v_gene: TRBV7-6
abundance: once
CDR3aa: CASSLARIDRAEAFF
CDR3nt: TGTGCCAGCAGCTTAGCCCGGATAGACAGAGCTGAAGCTTTCTTT

d_gene: .
j_gene: TRBJ2-2
v_gene: TRBV20-1
abundance: .
CDR3aa: CSARVPRLNQGPTNTGELFF
CDR3nt: TGCAGTGCTAGGGTACCACGGCTCAACCAGGGGCCTACGAACACCGGGGAGCTGTTTTTT

d_gene: TRBD2
j_gene: TRBJ2-3
v_gene: TRBV7-8
abundance: .
CDR3aa: CASSLALAGGLGTDTQYF
CDR3nt: TGTGCCAGCAGCTTAGCGCTAGCGGGAGGGCTGGGCACAGATACGCAGTATTTT

d_gene: TRBD2
j_gene: TRBJ2-1
v_gene: TRBV12-3/TRBV12-4
abundance: many
CDR3aa: CASRSSGGYNEQFF
CDR3nt: TGTGCCAGCAGATCTAGCGGGGGATACAATGAGCAGTTCTTC

d_gene: .
j_gene: TRBJ2-7
v_gene: TRBV3-1
abundance: few
CDR3aa: CASSQKVSGQSFSYEQYF
CDR3nt: TGTGCCAGCAGCCAAAAGGTCTCTGGACAGTCATTTTCCTACGAGCAGTACTTC